These 30 T cell receptor beta chains were all obtained from the same sample, sequenced in a study of blood T cell repertoires in COVID-19 (dated by TCRdb to 2019 to 2021). Receptor libraries were prepared by the immunoSEQ multiplex PCR assay. Sourced from immuneACCESS, this table was stored by TCRdb with only in-frame sequences that have V and J called. A share of the clones is absent; for the studies checked, an unresolved V gene accounts for under half, and the remainder has no known explanation. The sample has around 64,000 clones on record, approximately 85% of them singletons. Around an eighth of the sample lies in the top ten. Sequenced material: peripheral blood. The receptors stem from a human donor in a cohort sampled during active COVID-19.

Regarding this clone: This clone may be a read error of a much larger clone one base away. This sequence joins TRBV9 and TRBJ2-1; 10 bases line up with TRBD2. Germline loops: CDR1 SGDLS, CDR2 YYNGEE. The CDR3 totals 16 residues. CDR3 protein: CASNVGTSGNRNEQFF. CDR3 sequence (DNA): TGTGCCAGCAACGTAGGAACTAGCGGGAATAGGAATGAGCAGTTCTTC.

The chain has TRBV2 and TRBJ1-2, with 7 positions matching TRBD1. From germline, CDR1 is SNHLY and CDR2 FYNNEI. The CDR3 extends over 14 amino acids. Germline trimming cut 4 bases from V and 2 bases from J; bases unmatched to any gene: 4. The CDR3 sequence: CASSAGTDNYGYTF. The CDR3 DNA is TGTGCCAGCAGTGCTGGGACAGACAACTATGGCTACACCTTC. The complete variable domain, with remaining parts taken from reference TRBV2 and TRBJ1-2, reads EPEVTQTPSHQVTQMGQEVILRCVPISNHLYFYWYRQILGQKVEFLVSFYNNEISEKSEIFDDQFSVERPDGSNFTLKIRSTKLEDSAMYFCASSAGTDNYGYTFGSGTRLTVV.

The V and J genes are TRBV14 and TRBJ1-1; D call uncertain. Trimming took 1 base from V and 4 from J, leaving 10 bases between them. The CDR3 is 14 residues long. Germline CDR1 SGHDN, CDR2 FVKESK. The CDR3: CASSQGPAGTEAFF. The DNA of the CDR3 is TGTGCCAGCAGCCAAGGGCCGGCGGGCACTGAAGCTTTCTTT.

This chain uses TRBV28 with TRBJ1-2; 11 bases match TRBD1. Trimming at V came to 9 bases and at J to 1 base, leaving 7 bases not matched to a gene. The V gene's germline CDR1 is MDHEN and CDR2 SYDVKM. The CDR3 is 15 residues long. CDR3 protein: CASGDRGDVNYGYTF. The CDR3 DNA reads TGTGCCAGTGGGGACAGGGGGGATGTTAACTATGGCTACACCTTC.

The CDR3 sequence: CASSLGRRFSGANVLTF. CDR3 in DNA: TGTGCCAGCAGCTTGGGCAGGAGGTTCTCTGGGGCCAACGTCCTGACTTTC. The V gene is TRBV5-6, the J gene TRBJ2-6; D might be TRBD2 (5 bases). Germline V gives CDR1 SGHDT, CDR2 YYEEEE. CDR3 length: 17 residues. Trimming took 0 bases from V and 0 from J, leaving 10 bases between them.

This CDR3 is CASGLYSFTDTQYF. The CDR3 region has the DNA TGTGCTAGTGGTCTTTACAGTTTCACAGATACGCAGTATTTT. The chain uses TRBV12-5 and TRBJ2-3, with D unresolved. The CDR3 is made up of 14 amino acids. Germline V lookup: CDR1 LGHNT, CDR2 FRNRAP. V was pared by 5 bases and J by 2 bases, with 11 bases between.

The chain recombines TRBV6-2 or TRBV6-3 with TRBJ1-6, with D perhaps TRBD1 (6 bases). CDR1 and CDR2 (germline): MNHEY, SVGEGT. V gave up 0 bases and J gave up 14 bases, with 17 bases separating them. CDR3 length: 15 amino acids. The CDR3 protein is CASSYSTRGGSSLHF. CDR3 in DNA: TGTGCCAGCAGTTACTCGACAAGGGGGGGATCGTCCCTCCACTTT.

This rearrangement joins TRBV5-1 to TRBJ2-2, with D uncertain. Trimming took off 0 bases at V and 1 base at J, with 7 bases between the two ends. The CDR3 is 15 residues long. Germline CDR1 SGHRS, CDR2 YFSETQ. CDR3 sequence reads: CASSLDTQNTGELFF. In DNA, the CDR3 is TGCGCCAGCAGCTTGGACACACAGAACACCGGGGAGCTGTTTTTT.

The chain recombines TRBV11-3 with TRBJ2-7; weak D call: TRBD2 (7 bases). V was shortened by 1 base and J by 3 bases, with 19 bases between the two germline ends. The germline V gene has CDR1 SGHNT and CDR2 YENEEA. This CDR3 is 17 amino acids long. CDR3 in DNA: TGTGCCAGCAGCTTAGTAACCGCCGCGGGGGCCGACTACGAGCAGTACTTC. Translating gives CASSLVTAAGADYEQYF.

The chain uses TRBV6-4 and TRBJ1-4; D is unclear. CDR1 is MRHNA, CDR2 SNTAGT, per germline. V was clipped by 11 bases and J by 0 bases, with 13 bases between them. This CDR3 region has 14 residues. CDR3 sequence (DNA): TGTGCCCTCTTCCAAGCTGCAACTAATGAAAAACTGTTTTTT. Protein product: CALFQAATNEKLFF.

The chain carries TRBV6-1 and TRBJ1-4; D unclear. Looked up from germline, CDR1 is MNHNS and CDR2 is SASEGT. V was clipped by 6 bases and J by 7 bases, with 18 bases between them. The CDR3 is 15 residues long. In DNA, the CDR3 is TGTGCCAGCAGCTCCCTGGAGGGAAGGAGTGAAAAACTGTTTTTT. Its translation is CASSSLEGRSEKLFF.

The genes are TRBV5-1 and TRBJ1-2, with unresolved D. Looked up from germline, CDR1 is SGHRS and CDR2 is YFSETQ. This CDR3 spans 15 amino acids. Trimming left V 2 bases short and J 8 bases short, with 19 bases between. CDR3 residues: CASSFGLTLGSGYTF. The CDR3 nucleotides read TGCGCCAGCAGCTTTGGACTGACCTTGGGGAGCGGCTACACCTTC.

The gene calls are TRBV6-5 and TRBJ1-4, with D uncertain. Trimming cost V 0 bases and J 1 base, with 6 bases left between them. Germline loops: CDR1 MNHEY, CDR2 SVGAGI. This CDR3 comprises 15 residues. DNA of the CDR3: TGTGCCAGCAGTTACTCGCCGGGAACTAATGAAAAACTGTTTTTT. Translating gives CASSYSPGTNEKLFF.

The V call is TRBV27, the J call TRBJ2-3; D perhaps matches TRBD2 (5 bases). This CDR3 comprises 14 residues. The V gene's germline CDR1 is MNHEY and CDR2 SMNVEV (reference sequence). Trimming stripped 7 bases from V and 2 bases from J, with 13 bases between. The CDR3 DNA reads as TGTGCCAGCAAAATAGGGCTAGCCACAGATACGCAGTATTTT. It specifies CASKIGLATDTQYF.

The chain employs TRBV5-8 and TRBJ1-3; the match to TRBD1 covers 9 bases. Germline CDR1 SGHTS, CDR2 YDEGEE. The V and J ends lost 5 bases and 4 bases, in that order; junction bases with no gene match: 10. This CDR3 has 16 amino acids. CDR3 sequence: CASSYTGGTGGNTIYF. The CDR3 bases are TGTGCCAGCAGTTATACAGGGGGCACCGGGGGAAACACCATATATTTT.

The genes are TRBV5-4 and TRBJ1-1; 9 bases are a match to TRBD1. The CDR3 is 13 amino acids. The ends lost 5 bases at V and 5 bases at J; junction bases unmatched: 4. Germline values: CDR1 SGHNT, CDR2 YYREEE (reference sequence). The CDR3 nucleotides read TGTGCCAGCAGGGGACAGGGAGGAACTGAAGCTTTCTTT. Translated, it gives CASRGQGGTEAFF.

The gene calls are TRBV5-1 and TRBJ1-1; 9 positions match TRBD1. V lost 4 bases, J lost 0 bases, and 7 bases stayed unmatched. From germline, CDR1 is SGHRS and CDR2 YFSETQ. The CDR3 is 16 amino acids. DNA of the CDR3: TGCGCCAGCAGCGAGGGGACAGGGATAATGAACACTGAAGCTTTCTTT. Translation gives CASSEGTGIMNTEAFF.

This chain connects TRBV20-1 to TRBJ2-7; 8 nucleotides agree with TRBD2. V dropped 3 bases and J dropped 2; count of bases not matched to a gene: 9. There are 15 residues in the CDR3. Per germline, CDR1 DFQATT and CDR2 SNEGSKA (reference sequence). The CDR3 here is CSASSKSGGPYEQYF. The CDR3, as DNA: TGCAGTGCTAGTTCGAAGAGCGGGGGCCCCTACGAGCAGTACTTC.

The chain carries TRBV7-6 and TRBJ1-1, with D possibly TRBD1 on 5 matching bases. V lost 7 bases, J lost 1 base, and 13 bases lay in between. The CDR3 runs 14 residues. Per germline, CDR1 SGHVS and CDR2 FNYEAQ. CDR3 region: CASTLMGGNTEAFF. The DNA for the CDR3 is TGTGCCAGCACCCTGATGGGGGGGAACACTGAAGCTTTCTTT.

The chain recombines TRBV6-5 with TRBJ2-4; the D gene is possibly TRBD2 (6 bases). Germline V gives CDR1 MNHEY, CDR2 SVGAGI. Trimming took 2 bases from V and 1 from J, leaving 12 bases between them. This CDR3 spans 16 amino acids. As DNA, the CDR3 is TGTGCCAGCAGTTACAGTTTGGGGACTGCCAAAAACATTCAGTACTTC. This codes for CASSYSLGTAKNIQYF.

The chain carries TRBV5-6 and TRBJ2-2; tentatively, D is TRBD1 (5 bases). V lost 4 bases to trimming and J lost 9 bases, with 13 bases between them. The CDR3 loop spans 13 amino acids. Looked up from germline, CDR1 is SGHDT and CDR2 is YYEEEE. The CDR3 DNA reads TGTGCCAGCAGCATGCGACAGAGCCGGGAGCTGTTTTTT. Translation: CASSMRQSRELFF.

This chain connects TRBV27 to TRBJ1-6; D is ambiguous. The CDR3 spans 14 residues. V lost 3 bases, J lost 10 bases, and 13 bases lay in between. Per the germline V gene, CDR1 is MNHEY and CDR2 is SMNVEV (reference sequence). The CDR3 reads CASSLGRVSSPLHF. Written as DNA, the CDR3 is TGTGCCAGCAGTTTGGGGAGGGTGAGCTCACCCCTCCACTTT.

The genes are TRBV6-6 and TRBJ2-7; TRBD1 might be the D (6 bases). V shed 6 bases and J shed 1 base, with 10 bases lying between them. The CDR3 contains 13 residues. Germline V gives CDR1 MNHNY, CDR2 SVGAGI (reference sequence). The CDR3: CASSETGSYEQYF. Written as DNA, the CDR3 is TGTGCCAGCAGCGAGACAGGTTCCTACGAGCAGTACTTC.

This sequence joins TRBV2 and TRBJ2-2; 9 nucleotides align to TRBD1. CDR1 is SNHLY, CDR2 FYNNEI, per germline. Trimming cost V 5 bases and J 5 bases; bases outside gene matches: 3. The length of the CDR3 is 14 residues. CDR3 in amino acids: CASSRDRVTGELFF. As DNA, the CDR3 is TGTGCCAGCAGTAGGGACAGGGTAACCGGGGAGCTGTTTTTT. Combining the CDR3 with reference TRBV2 and TRBJ2-2 gives the whole variable domain EPEVTQTPSHQVTQMGQEVILRCVPISNHLYFYWYRQILGQKVEFLVSFYNNEISEKSEIFDDQFSVERPDGSNFTLKIRSTKLEDSAMYFCASSRDRVTGELFFGEGSRLTVL.

This chain connects TRBV7-5 to TRBJ2-7; the table's D call, TRBD1, was not checked against the DNA. TRBV7-5 counts as a pseudogene. CDR3 length: 15 amino acids. This CDR3 reads CVRSLRTGTFYEQYV. Written as DNA, the CDR3 is TGTGTCAGAAGCTTGAGGACAGGAACCTTTTACGAGCAGTACGTC.

The gene calls are TRBV30 and TRBJ1-5; weak D call: TRBD1 (5 bases). This CDR3 is built from 15 residues. Trimming removed 6 bases from V and 6 bases from J, with 21 bases in between. Germline CDR1 and CDR2: GTSNPN and SVGIG (reference sequence). Written as DNA, the CDR3 is TGTGCCTGCACCCCGTCCCAGGGCCTAAGTCAGCCCCAGCATTTT. Its translation is CACTPSQGLSQPQHF.

The chain has TRBV6-5 and TRBJ2-1; 10 bases align to TRBD2. From germline, CDR1 is MNHEY and CDR2 SVGAGI. The junction had 7 bases not matched to a gene; V was cut back by 6 bases and J by 8 bases. This CDR3 has 14 residues. CDR3 region: CASRPSGGRDEQFF. In nucleotides, the CDR3 is TGTGCCAGCAGACCTAGCGGGGGAAGAGATGAGCAGTTCTTC.

CDR3 nucleotide sequence: TGTGCCAGCTCACCAAGAGGAAACACTGAAGCTTTCTTT. Its translation is CASSPRGNTEAFF. This rearrangement joins TRBV18 to TRBJ1-1; D is unclear. This CDR3 comprises 13 residues. Germline V gene sequence: CDR1 KGHSH, CDR2 LQKENI. Trimming took 2 bases from V and 2 from J, leaving 6 bases between them.

The J gene is TRBJ2-1, the V gene TRBV18; D perhaps matches TRBD2 (6 bases). This CDR3 spans 14 amino acids. Trimming removed 3 bases at V and 10 bases at J, with 16 bases between. CDR1 and CDR2 from the germline V gene are KGHSH and LQKENI. The chain's CDR3 is CASSPPGGAREQFF. In nucleotides, the CDR3 is TGTGCCAGCTCACCTCCCGGAGGGGCGCGGGAGCAGTTCTTC.

The chain carries TRBV10-1 and TRBJ1-2; 10 bases agree with TRBD1. Germline values: CDR1 WNHNN, CDR2 SYGVQD (reference sequence). The CDR3 length is 14 residues. V dropped 4 bases and J dropped 3; count of bases not matched to a gene: 2. This CDR3 is CASSATGGDYGYTF. The CDR3 DNA is TGCGCCAGCAGTGCGACAGGGGGCGACTATGGCTACACCTTC.